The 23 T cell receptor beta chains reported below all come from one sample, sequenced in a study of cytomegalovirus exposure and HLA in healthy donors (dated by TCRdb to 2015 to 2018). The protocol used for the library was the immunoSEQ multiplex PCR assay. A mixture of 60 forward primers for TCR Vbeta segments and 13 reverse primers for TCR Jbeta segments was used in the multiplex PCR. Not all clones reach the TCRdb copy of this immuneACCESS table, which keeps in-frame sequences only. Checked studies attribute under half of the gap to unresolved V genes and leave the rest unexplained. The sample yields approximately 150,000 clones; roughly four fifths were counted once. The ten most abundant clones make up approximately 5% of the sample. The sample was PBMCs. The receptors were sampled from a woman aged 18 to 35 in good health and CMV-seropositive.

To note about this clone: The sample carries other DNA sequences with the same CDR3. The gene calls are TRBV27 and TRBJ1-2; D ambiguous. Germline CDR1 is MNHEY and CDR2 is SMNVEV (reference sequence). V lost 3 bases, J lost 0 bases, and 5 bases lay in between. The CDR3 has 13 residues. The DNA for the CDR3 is TGTGCCAGCAGTTTTGGCACTAACTATGGCTACACCTTC. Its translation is CASSFGTNYGYTF.

The CDR3 DNA follows: TGCGCCAGCAGCCACGACAGGTTAGCCACCGGGGAGCTGTTTTTT. Protein: CASSHDRLATGELFF. The chain is built from TRBV5-1 and TRBJ2-2; D may be TRBD1 (6 bases). The CDR3 consists of 15 residues. The V and J ends lost 4 bases and 4 bases respectively, with 14 bases between them. Germline CDR1 SGHRS, CDR2 YFSETQ. Full variable domain (outside the CDR3, taken from reference TRBV5-1 and TRBJ2-2): KAGVTQTPRYLIKTRGQQVTLSCSPISGHRSVSWYQQTPGQGLQFLFEYFSETQRNKGNFPGRFSGRQFSNSRSEMNVSTLELGDSALYLCASSHDRLATGELFFGEGSRLTVL.

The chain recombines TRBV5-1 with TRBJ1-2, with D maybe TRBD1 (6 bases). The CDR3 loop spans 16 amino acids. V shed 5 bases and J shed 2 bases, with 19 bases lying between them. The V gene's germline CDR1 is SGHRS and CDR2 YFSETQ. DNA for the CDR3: TGCGCCAGCAGTTACATTTCGGACAGCCTGAACTATGGCTACACCTTC. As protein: CASSYISDSLNYGYTF.

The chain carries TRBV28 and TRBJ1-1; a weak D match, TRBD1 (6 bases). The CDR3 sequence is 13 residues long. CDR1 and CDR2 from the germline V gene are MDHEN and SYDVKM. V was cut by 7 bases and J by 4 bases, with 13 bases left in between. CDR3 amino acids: CASTLGGATEAFF. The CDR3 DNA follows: TGTGCCAGCACTCTAGGGGGGGCCACTGAAGCTTTCTTT.

CDR3 in amino acids: CATSRDLGGGGEQYF. As DNA, the CDR3 is TGTGCCACCAGCAGAGATCTGGGGGGAGGAGGCGAGCAGTACTTC. This chain joins TRBV15 and TRBJ2-7; a weak D match, TRBD2 (6 bases). Between the trimmed V and J ends, which lost 0 bases and 6 bases, there was a span of 15 bases. Germline loops: CDR1 LNHNV, CDR2 YYDKDF (reference sequence). This CDR3 has 15 residues. Combining the CDR3 with reference TRBV15 and TRBJ2-7 gives the whole variable domain DAMVIQNPRYQVTQFGKPVTLSCSQTLNHNVMYWYQQKSSQAPKLLFHYYDKDFNNEADTPDNFQSRRPNTSFCFLDIRSPGLGDTAMYLCATSRDLGGGGEQYFGPGTRLTVT.

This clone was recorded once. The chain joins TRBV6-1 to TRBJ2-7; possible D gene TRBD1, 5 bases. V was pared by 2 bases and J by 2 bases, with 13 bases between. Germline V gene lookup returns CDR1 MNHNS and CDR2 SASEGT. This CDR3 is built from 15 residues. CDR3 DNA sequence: TGTGCCAGCAGTGAACGGAGACAGAAACCCTACGAGCAGTACTTC. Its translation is CASSERRQKPYEQYF.

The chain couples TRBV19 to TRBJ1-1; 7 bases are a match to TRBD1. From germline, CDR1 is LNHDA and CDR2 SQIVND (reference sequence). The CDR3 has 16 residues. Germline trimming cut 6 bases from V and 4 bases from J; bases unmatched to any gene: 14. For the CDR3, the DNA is TGTGCCAGTAGCACCTTGGAGGGGGCGATGGGCACTGAAGCTTTCTTT. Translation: CASSTLEGAMGTEAFF.

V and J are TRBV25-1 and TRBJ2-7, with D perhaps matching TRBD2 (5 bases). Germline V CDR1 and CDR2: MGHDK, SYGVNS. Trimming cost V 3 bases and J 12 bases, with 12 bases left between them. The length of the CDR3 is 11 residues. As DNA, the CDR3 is TGTGCCAGCAGTGAGGGAGAGAGTCTGTACTTC. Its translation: CASSEGESLYF.

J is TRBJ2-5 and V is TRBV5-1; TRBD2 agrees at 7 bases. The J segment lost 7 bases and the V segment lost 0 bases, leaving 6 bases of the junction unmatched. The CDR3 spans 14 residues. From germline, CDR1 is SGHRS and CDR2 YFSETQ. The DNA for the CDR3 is TGCGCCAGCAGCTTGGCCGGCGGGGAGGGGACCCAGTACTTC. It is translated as CASSLAGGEGTQYF.

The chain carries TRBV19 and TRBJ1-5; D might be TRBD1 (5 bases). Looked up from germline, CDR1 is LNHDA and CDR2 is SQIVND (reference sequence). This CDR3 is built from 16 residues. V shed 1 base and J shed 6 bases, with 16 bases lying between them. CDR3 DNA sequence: TGTGCCAGTAGTATAGTAGCAGGGACTATAGGTCAGCCCCAGCATTTT. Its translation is CASSIVAGTIGQPQHF.

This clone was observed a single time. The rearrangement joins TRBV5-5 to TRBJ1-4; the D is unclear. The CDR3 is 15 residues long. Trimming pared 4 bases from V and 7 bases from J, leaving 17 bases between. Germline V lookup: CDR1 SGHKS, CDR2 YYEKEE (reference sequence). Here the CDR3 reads CASSPSRHFSEKLFF. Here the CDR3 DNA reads TGTGCCAGCAGCCCCTCGCGGCATTTCAGTGAAAAACTGTTTTTT.

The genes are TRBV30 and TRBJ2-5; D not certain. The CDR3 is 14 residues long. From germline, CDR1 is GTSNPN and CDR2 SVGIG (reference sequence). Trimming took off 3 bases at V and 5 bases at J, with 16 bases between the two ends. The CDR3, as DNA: TGTGCCTGGAGCCCCGGCAGTTTGCGGGAGACCCAGTACTTC. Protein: CAWSPGSLRETQYF.

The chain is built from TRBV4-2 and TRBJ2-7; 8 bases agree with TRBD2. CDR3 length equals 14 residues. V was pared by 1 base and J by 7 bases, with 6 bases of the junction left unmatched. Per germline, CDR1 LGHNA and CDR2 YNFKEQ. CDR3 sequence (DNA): TGTGCCAGCAGCCAAGGTCGGGGGGGTCAGGAGCAGTACTTC. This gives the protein CASSQGRGGQEQYF.

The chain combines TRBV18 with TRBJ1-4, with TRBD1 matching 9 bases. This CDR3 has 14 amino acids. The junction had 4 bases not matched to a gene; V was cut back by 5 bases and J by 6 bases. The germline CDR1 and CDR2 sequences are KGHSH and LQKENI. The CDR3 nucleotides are TGTGCCAGCTCAGCGGGACAGGGTGATGAAAAACTGTTTTTT. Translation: CASSAGQGDEKLFF.

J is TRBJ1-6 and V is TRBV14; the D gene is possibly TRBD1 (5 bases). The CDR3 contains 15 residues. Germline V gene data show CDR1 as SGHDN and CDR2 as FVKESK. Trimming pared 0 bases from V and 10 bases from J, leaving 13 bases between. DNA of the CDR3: TGTGCCAGCAGCCAAGAAATCCAGGGTGGGTCACCCCTCCACTTT. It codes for CASSQEIQGGSPLHF. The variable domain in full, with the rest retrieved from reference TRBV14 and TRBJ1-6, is EAGVTQFPSHSVIEKGQTVTLRCDPISGHDNLYWYRRVMGKEIKFLLHFVKESKQDESGMPNNRFLAERTGGTYSTLKVQPAELEDSGVYFCASSQEIQGGSPLHFGNGTRLTVT.

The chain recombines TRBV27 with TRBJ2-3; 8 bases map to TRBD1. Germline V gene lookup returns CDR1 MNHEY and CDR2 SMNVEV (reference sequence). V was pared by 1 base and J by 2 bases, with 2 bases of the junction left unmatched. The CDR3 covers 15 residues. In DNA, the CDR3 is TGTGCCAGCAGTTTATTCAGGGGGCCCACAGATACGCAGTATTTT. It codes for CASSLFRGPTDTQYF.

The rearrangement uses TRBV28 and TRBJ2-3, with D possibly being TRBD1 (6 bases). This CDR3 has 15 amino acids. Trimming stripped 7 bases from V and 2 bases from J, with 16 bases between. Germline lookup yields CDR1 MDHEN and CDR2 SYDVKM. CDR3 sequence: CASTTFGQLTDTQYF. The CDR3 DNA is TGTGCCAGCACTACCTTCGGACAGCTCACAGATACGCAGTATTTT.

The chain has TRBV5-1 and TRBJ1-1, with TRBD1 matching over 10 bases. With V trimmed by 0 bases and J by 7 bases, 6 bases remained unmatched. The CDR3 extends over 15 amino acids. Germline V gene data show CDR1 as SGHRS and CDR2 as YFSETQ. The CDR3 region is CASSLERQGAGEAFF. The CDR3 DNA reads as TGCGCCAGCAGCTTGGAGAGACAGGGGGCTGGTGAAGCTTTCTTT.

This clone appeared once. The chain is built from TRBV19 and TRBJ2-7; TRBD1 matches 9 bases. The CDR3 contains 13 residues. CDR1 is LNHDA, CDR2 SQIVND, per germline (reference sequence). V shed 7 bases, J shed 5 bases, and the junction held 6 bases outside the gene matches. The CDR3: CASKDRGFNEQYF. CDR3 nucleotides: TGTGCCAGTAAAGACAGGGGGTTTAACGAGCAGTACTTC.

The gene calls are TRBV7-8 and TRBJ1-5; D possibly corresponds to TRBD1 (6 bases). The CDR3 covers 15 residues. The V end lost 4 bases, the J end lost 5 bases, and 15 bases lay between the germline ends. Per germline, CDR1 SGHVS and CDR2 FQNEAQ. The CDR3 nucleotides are TGTGCCAGCAGCTCAGGACAGAGAAACTATCAGCCCCAGCATTTT. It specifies CASSSGQRNYQPQHF.

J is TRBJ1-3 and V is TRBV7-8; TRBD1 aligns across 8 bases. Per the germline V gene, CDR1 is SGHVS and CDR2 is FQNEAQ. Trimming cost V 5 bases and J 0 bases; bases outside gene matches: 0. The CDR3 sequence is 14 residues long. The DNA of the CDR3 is TGTGCCAGCAGCACAGGGGGCTCTGGAAACACCATATATTTT. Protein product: CASSTGGSGNTIYF.

Here the CDR3 reads CASSIVPDRYEEQYF. CDR3 DNA sequence: TGTGCCAGTAGTATAGTCCCTGATCGCTACGAAGAGCAGTACTTC. This chain uses TRBV19 with TRBJ2-7; unclear D gene. CDR1 and CDR2 (germline): LNHDA, SQIVND (reference sequence). This CDR3 region has 15 residues. Trimming took off 1 base at V and 7 bases at J, with 17 bases between the two ends.

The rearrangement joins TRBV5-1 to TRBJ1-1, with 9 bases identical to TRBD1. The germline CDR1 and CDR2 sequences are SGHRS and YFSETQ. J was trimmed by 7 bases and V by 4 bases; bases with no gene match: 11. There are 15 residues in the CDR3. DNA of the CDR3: TGCGCCAGCAGCGTAGGGGACAGGGAGGACGGTGAAGCTTTCTTT. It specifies CASSVGDREDGEAFF.